The T cell receptor beta chain described here comes from a study of T cells in Graves' hyperthyroidism and ophthalmopathy (dated by TCRdb to between 2018 and 2021). Turning to the overall study: Peripheral blood samples were taken at initial diagnosis, before any treatment was given. The study also compared thyroid tissue and blood T-cell repertoires from more than five Graves' hyperthyroidism patients. TCR Vbeta CDR3 sequencing of around 130 peripheral blood samples (under 45 ophthalmopathy, 75 to 85 hyperthyroidism and 17 progressor patients) is reported in the paper. TCR V-J signatures able to tell the groups apart were searched for in a discovery cohort of 100 or so patients, of whom 40 to 45 had Graves' ophthalmopathy and roughly 58 had stable Graves' hyperthyroidism. Once sampling was done, hyperthyroidism patients were given methimazole at a starting dose of 30 mg daily, whereas ophthalmopathy patients were given high-dose intravenous methylprednisolone. An independent validation cohort of fewer than 20 hyperthyroidism patients and 17 patients who later progressed to ophthalmopathy tested prospective prediction of ophthalmopathy. For training and testing, the 100 or so patients in the discovery cohort were randomly divided in a 7:3 ratio.

Overall results and qualifications from the work: In validation, the model predicted progression to ophthalmopathy a median of about 6.8 months before onset, with roughly 68% sensitivity and about 75% specificity. Sample size was not statistically predetermined, and blinding of investigators to group allocation was not performed. In cross-validation, a model built on a 13 V-J signature told ophthalmopathy apart from stable hyperthyroidism with 85% to 90% sensitivity and approximately 81% specificity, and in testing the same model reached 80%/75%. Blood samples also contained most of the expanded thyroid clonotypes (frequency above 0.001), which suggests that blood repertoires may reflect thyroid immune responses.

The TCR beta CDR3 regions were amplified from the RNA transcripts. The first round of RT-PCR for the TCR CDR3 was performed with the HTBI primer set and the Qiagen OneStep RT-PCR kit. Libraries were constructed in a second round of multiplex PCR, after which size selection and purification were performed. The libraries were sequenced on an Illumina HiSeq2000 using paired-end 100 bp reads. The published analysis was carried out like this. SOAPnuke was used to process the raw data, removing reads that contained adapters or uncalled bases, had a mean Phred below 15, or lacked an exact match to the constant primer or identifier. High-quality paired reads were merged using COPE v1.2.5, and each unique nucleotide sequence was defined as a clonotype. Clonotypes were aligned to IMGT TRBV, TRBD and TRBJ reference segments using MiTCR v1.1. Only V-J combinations with frequency above 0.0001, covering 99% to 99.2% of repertoires, were analysed. A TCS score was defined as the ratio of F50 (clonal expansion) to E x V (chaos), with BLOSUM62-based TCRdist applied between CDR3 peptides within each V-J. Welch's t-statistics and random forest reduced roughly 530 V-J features to some 14, which were used in a naive Bayes classifier (R e1071). Clones were called with MiXCR by TCRdb after fastp trimmed the public reads at Q25, and only in-frame beta chains were retained. Duplicate CDR3 protein sequences are folded into a single record with the most common DNA and genes. TCRdb's processing, not the authors' own work, is the source of the V and J calls. Within this sample are about 92,000 distinct CDR3 sequences, with 51% of them counted one time only. The top ten clonotypes cover roughly 26% of the sample.

Stable Graves' hyperthyroidism was defined as no progression to ophthalmopathy during 18 months of follow-up. Hyperthyroidism patients were newly diagnosed, with disease duration under 2 months, and aged 18 to 65 years. Any patient with an uncontrolled infection, another autoimmune disease, pregnancy or lactation was excluded. Diagnoses relied on clinical symptoms, serum thyroxine and TRAb, thyroid ultrasound and orbital computed tomography. Ficoll-Paque density gradient centrifugation was used to isolate PBMCs from about 9.4 ml of fresh peripheral blood. Trizol reagent was used to extract total RNA, and RNA quality was then checked on an Agilent 2100 Bioanalyzer. The germline V gene encodes CDR1 SGHRS and CDR2 YFSETQ. The V end gives up 3 bases and the J end 0 bases, leaving 14 bases in the junction not matched to a gene. The CDR3 covers 18 residues, taking in both the cysteine and the phenylalanine. The sequence is cut down to CDR3 DNA, 54 bases in frame from base 1.

On this clonotype itself: It has no known antigen specificity. A much larger clone lies one base from this, so it may be a read error.

Sequencing used blood. This TCR was recovered from a woman aged 40 to 50 with Graves' hyperthyroidism. Rearrangement joined TRBV5-1 to TRBJ1-1; 7 bases in between match TRBD1. The nucleotides are TGCGCCAGCAGCTCGGAGGACAGGAAGCCGCTGATGAACACTGAAGCTTTCTTT. Protein translation: CASSSEDRKPLMNTEAFF.